A selection of T cell receptor beta chains follows, all from one sample in a study of cytomegalovirus exposure and HLA in healthy donors. This table comes from immunoSEQ multiplex PCR, and its TCRdb copy is limited to in-frame clones, with some not included. Among about 180,000 clones listed, 75% to 85% were seen once. The sequenced material came from PBMCs. Receptor source: a woman aged 25-40 years in good health and CMV-seropositive. Both conserved end residues are part of each CDR3. The D gene is left open where the match is weak. Rows give clone size only sometimes, using once, few, many, or a class for an expanded clone.

clone size	J gene	D gene	CDR3 length	V gene	CDR3 DNA	CDR3 protein
.	TRBJ2-2	.	18	TRBV28	TGTGCCAGCAATTTAGGTGGAAGGGGGGGCCCGAACACCGGGGAGCTGTTTTTT	CASNLGGRGGPNTGELFF
.	TRBJ1-6	TRBD1	13	TRBV6-5	TGTGCCAGCAAAAGGACAGGGGCTTCACCCCTCCACTTT	CASKRTGASPLHF
.	TRBJ2-1	TRBD1	17	TRBV4-1	TGCGCCAGCAGCCAAGATTATGCGGGACAGGGCGACAATGAGCAGTTCTTC	CASSQDYAGQGDNEQFF
once	TRBJ1-4	TRBD1	14	TRBV28	TGTGCCAGCAGCAAGGGACAGGGTCGAGAAAAACTGTTTTTT	CASSKGQGREKLFF
.	TRBJ1-1	TRBD1	15	TRBV29-1	TGCAGCGTTGGGGCAGCGACAGGGGTGAACACTGAAGCTTTCTTT	CSVGAATGVNTEAFF
once	TRBJ1-2	TRBD1	14	TRBV28	TGTGCCAGCAGTCCCCTGACAGGGGGGGGTGGCTACACCTTC	CASSPLTGGGGYTF
.	TRBJ2-7	.	13	TRBV5-6	TGTGCCAGCAGGCGGGGGCAGCGCTACGAGCAGTACTTC	CASRRGQRYEQYF
.	TRBJ2-2	TRBD1	16	TRBV7-2	TGTGCCAGCAGCTTAGAGAACAGGGGCTCGGCCGGGGAGCTGTTTTTT	CASSLENRGSAGELFF
.	TRBJ1-2	TRBD1	16	TRBV6-6	TGTGCCAGCAGTTACTCGAGACAGGGGGACGGTAATGGCTACACCTTC	CASSYSRQGDGNGYTF
.	TRBJ1-2	TRBD1	13	TRBV19	TGTGCCAGTAGACTCGGGACAGGGTCTGGCTACACCTTC	CASRLGTGSGYTF
.	TRBJ2-7	.	10	TRBV5-1	TGTGCCACCTTATCCTACGAGCAGTACTTC	CATLSYEQYF
.	TRBJ2-7	.	13	TRBV7-6	TGTGCCAGCAGCATTCACAGCTCCTACGAGCAGTACTTC	CASSIHSSYEQYF
.	TRBJ2-5	.	12	TRBV19	TGTGCCAGTAGTGAGCCCCGAGAAACCCAGTACTTC	CASSEPRETQYF
.	TRBJ1-2	.	16	TRBV25-1	TGTGCCAGCAGTATATCGCAGGGTCGGTTGAACTATGGCTACACCTTC	CASSISQGRLNYGYTF
.	TRBJ1-5	TRBD1	15	TRBV9	TGTGCCAGCGGCCCGGGGACAGATGAAAATCAGCCCCAGCATTTT	CASGPGTDENQPQHF
.	TRBJ2-5	.	15	TRBV4-3	TGCGCCAGCAGCCAAGGTCGGGGTTACCAAGAGACCCAGTACTTC	CASSQGRGYQETQYF
.	TRBJ2-1	TRBD2	18	TRBV4-2	TGTGCCAGCAGCCAAGAAGCAGCGGGGGGGCCATTCCGCAATGAGCAGTTCTTC	CASSQEAAGGPFRNEQFF
.	TRBJ2-2	TRBD2	16	TRBV7-9	TGTGCCAGCAGCTCCCAGACTAGCCCGAACACCGGGGAGCTGTTTTTT	CASSSQTSPNTGELFF
few	TRBJ1-5	.	16	TRBV11-2	TGTGCCAGCAGCTTGCTGGCAGGTTACAGCAATCAGCCCCAGCATTTT	CASSLLAGYSNQPQHF
.	TRBJ2-7	.	15	TRBV6-1	TGTGCCAGCAGTGGCAACAGCGGTGGGGTGTACGAGCAGTACTTC	CASSGNSGGVYEQYF
.	TRBJ1-5	.	17	TRBV28	TGTGCCAGCAGAGTTTTTCCCCTCAGGGTTTCCAATCAGCCCCAGCATTTT	CASRVFPLRVSNQPQHF
.	TRBJ2-5	TRBD1	13	TRBV6-5	TGTGCCAGTTTCGGACAGGGTGTAGAGACCCAGTACTTC	CASFGQGVETQYF
.	TRBJ2-5	TRBD2	13	TRBV9	TGTGCCAGCAGCCGGGGGGGGTCCGAGACCCAGTACTTC	CASSRGGSETQYF
.	TRBJ1-5	.	16	TRBV5-6	TGTGCCAGCAGCCTCGGGGGGGCGGCTAGCAATCAGCCCCAGCATTTT	CASSLGGAASNQPQHF
.	TRBJ2-1	.	15	TRBV7-2	TGTGCCAGCAGCCCACAGCCCTCAGCTAGCGATGAGCAGTTCTTC	CASSPQPSASDEQFF
.	TRBJ2-7	TRBD1	15	TRBV7-9	TGTGCCAGCAGCCCCGGACGACAGGGAACCTACGAGCAGTACTTC	CASSPGRQGTYEQYF
few	TRBJ1-3	.	12	TRBV5-6	TGTGCCAGCAGCTTGGGGGCTGACACCATATATTTT	CASSLGADTIYF
.	TRBJ1-5	.	15	TRBV11-2	TGTGCCAGCAGCTTAGTGGCAACGGGTAATCAGCCCCAGCATTTT	CASSLVATGNQPQHF
.	TRBJ2-2	.	14	TRBV10-3	TGTGCCACCAGGAGCACTACGAACACCGGGGAGCTGTTTTTT	CATRSTTNTGELFF